These T cell receptor beta chains were read from a single sample in a study of Ad26.COV2.S vaccination and SARS-CoV-2 variants. Some clones are missing from TCRdb's copy, which holds only in-frame ones; the method was immunoSEQ multiplex PCR. The sample lists approximately 360,000 clones, 83% seen once, with around 7.4% in the top ten. Source: peripheral blood, taken in a trial of Ad26.COV2.S vaccine versus placebo. These receptors all stem from a person between 18 and 65 years old who received the Ad26.COV2.S COVID-19 vaccine or a placebo. Both conserved end residues are trimmed from each CDR3. Fields, in order: J gene, V gene, CDR3 protein.

>TRBJ1-6|TRBV19
ASSPWDRNSPLH
>TRBJ2-5|TRBV30
AWSRGPDQETQY
>TRBJ2-1|TRBV6-5
ASSTGESSYNEQF
>TRBJ1-2|TRBV2
ASRTVYGYT
>TRBJ1-1|TRBV7-8
ASRDASEAF
>TRBJ1-2|TRBV6-5
ASRATGSDGGYT
>TRBJ2-1|TRBV9
ASTPRTSGNEQF
>TRBJ2-7|TRBV4-1
ASSHSLQAYEQY
>TRBJ2-6|TRBV30
AWSEGAGAGANVLT
>TRBJ2-7|TRBV7-8
ASSLVGQGAPYEQY
>TRBJ2-1|TRBV2
AIREGSSYNEQF
>TRBJ2-7|TRBV10-2
ASGPGLQPPEQY
>TRBJ1-1|TRBV4-1
ASSHAIGTGTLNTEAF
>TRBJ2-1|TRBV2
ASKGLHEQF
>TRBJ2-7|TRBV24-1
ATSDPVKTGTYEQY
>TRBJ2-7|TRBV6-5
ASSYSSGSLSYEQY
>TRBJ2-1|TRBV14
ASSQSLQGVEQF
>TRBJ2-7|TRBV5-1
ASSLSGRYSYEQY
>TRBJ1-1|TRBV5-1
ASSAYGTGNEAF
>TRBJ1-4|TRBV5-1
ASSSQGRVEKLF
>TRBJ2-3|TRBV6-6
ASSLQGAGADTQY
>TRBJ1-1|TRBV14
ASSHLQGAGFTEAF
>TRBJ1-2|TRBV29-1
SVDLDSLYGYT
>TRBJ2-6|TRBV3-1/TRBV3-2
ASSQAHGANVLT
>TRBJ2-7|TRBV7-2
ASSPRGGTASYEQY
>TRBJ2-7|TRBV11-3
ASSHTGGRKYRSEQY
>TRBJ1-4|TRBV24-1
ATSDAQGANEKLF
>TRBJ2-2|TRBV3-1/TRBV3-2
ARRGNTGELF
>TRBJ2-3|TRBV5-1
ASSLAGTFTDTQY
>TRBJ2-3|TRBV5-4
ASSPGPNTDTQY
>TRBJ1-4|TRBV28
ASSSDLAIEKLF
>TRBJ2-5|TRBV7-2
ASSFQETQY
>TRBJ2-7|TRBV5-4
ASSWGASYEQY
>TRBJ1-2|TRBV19
ASSGQGGSYGYT
>TRBJ2-1|TRBV7-9
ASSLGSRGGRTSPNEQF
>TRBJ1-3|TRBV27
ASIPYSGNTIY
>TRBJ2-7|TRBV7-2
ASSPSPHRRDRGYVEY
>TRBJ1-5|TRBV12-3/TRBV12-4
ASSLETGQPQH
>TRBJ1-4|TRBV18
ASSLWGTNEKLF
>TRBJ2-1|TRBV9
ASSGDWGDEQF
>TRBJ2-7|TRBV1
TSSSGERGVIYEQY
>TRBJ1-2|TRBV2
ASSEVKEGGYT
>TRBJ2-1|TRBV7-2
ASSFRQGGQF
>TRBJ1-1|TRBV7-2
ASSVTSGSTEAF
>TRBJ1-3|TRBV7-9
ASRANGNTIY
>TRBJ1-1|TRBV7-9
ASRPRTATEAF
>TRBJ1-4|TRBV5-1
ASTHGALATNEKLF
>TRBJ2-2|TRBV7-9
ASRVLDGELF
>TRBJ2-7|TRBV23-1
ASSQWIRRLADSYEQY
>TRBJ1-2|TRBV30
AWSLGTGDGYT
>TRBJ2-7|TRBV4-1
ASSQGSSYEQY
>TRBJ1-1|TRBV7-9
ASSSGQGNTEAF
>TRBJ2-3|TRBV10-1
ANYTQGRGPQSTQY
>TRBJ1-5|TRBV5-4
ASSPPQPQH
>TRBJ1-6|TRBV30
AWSVYGGGPYNSPLH